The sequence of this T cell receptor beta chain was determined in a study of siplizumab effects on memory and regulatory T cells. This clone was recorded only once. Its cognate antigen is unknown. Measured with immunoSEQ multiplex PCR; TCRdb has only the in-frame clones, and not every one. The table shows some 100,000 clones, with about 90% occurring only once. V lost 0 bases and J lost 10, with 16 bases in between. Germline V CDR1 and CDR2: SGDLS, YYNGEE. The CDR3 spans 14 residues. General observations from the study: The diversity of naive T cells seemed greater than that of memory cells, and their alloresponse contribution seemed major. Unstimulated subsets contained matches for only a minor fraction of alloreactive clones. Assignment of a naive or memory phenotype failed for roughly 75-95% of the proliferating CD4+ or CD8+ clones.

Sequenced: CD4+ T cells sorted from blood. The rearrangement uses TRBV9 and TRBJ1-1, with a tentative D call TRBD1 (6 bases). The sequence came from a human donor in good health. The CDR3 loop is CASSVESSMGAAFF. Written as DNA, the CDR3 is TGTGCCAGCAGCGTAGAATCTTCGATGGGGGCAGCTTTCTTT.